This T cell receptor (beta chain) was identified in a study of cytomegalovirus exposure and HLA in healthy donors. The study, taken as a whole, reports: A later analysis found TCR association rates differed by HLA locus, highest for DRB1 and lowest for HLA-C. The classifier, whose performance was assessed in both the original and validation cohorts, reportedly diagnosed cytomegalovirus status with high specificity and sensitivity.

Concerning this clone itself: Its antigen is not known.

The PCR made use of 60 Vbeta and 13 Jbeta primers. Original handling: In a later analysis, the count reached some 73 million unique TCR beta chains, with 9 million to 11 million shared. Generated by immunoSEQ multiplex PCR, the TCRdb table keeps only in-frame clones and is missing some. The DNA was the basis for D and trimming; V, J and clone size are from that table. The sample holds around 85,000 clones, around 70% seen once. With 4 bases clipped from V and 4 bases from J, the junction kept 13 bases outside the gene matches. The CDR3 has 17 residues. Looked up from germline, CDR1 is LGHNA and CDR2 is YSLEER.

The gene calls are TRBV4-3 and TRBJ2-7; TRBD1 aligns across 10 bases. The sample consisted of PBMCs. The sequence was collected from a man aged 25 to 40 in good health and CMV-seropositive. The CDR3: CASSPSRDRGGMYEQYF. The CDR3 DNA reads as TGCGCCAGCAGCCCGTCCCGGGACAGGGGTGGTATGTACGAGCAGTACTTC.